This TCR beta chain originates from a study of tumor-infiltrating lymphocytes in primary liver carcinoma. General observations from the study: All five tumor regions shared only about 7-25% of top clones.

Starting from roughly 0.5 ug of total RNA, TCR beta cDNA was produced with a primer in the constant region. Three rounds of nested multiplex PCR with slightly modified ARM-PCR produced TCR beta libraries. A single record per CDR3 protein comes from TCRdb applying MiXCR to the multiplex PCR reads. This sample carries 95,000 to 100,000 distinct CDR3 sequences, 55% to 80% of them seen once, and the ten largest clones take more than 10%. The roughly 18-34 mg bulk tissue piece was not sorted before simultaneous RNA and DNA extraction. With regard to this clonotype: The antigen remains unidentified.

The sequenced sample consisted of liver tumor tissue from sampling region 2. The subset was: tumor region T2, inferior pole. The source is a woman aged 60-70 years with primary liver carcinoma and hepatitis B virus infection.

CDR3 DNA: TGTGCCAGCAGGCGAGCGATTAGCGGGAGCACCACCGGGGAGCTGTTTTTT. It yields the protein CASRRAISGSTTGELFF. V is TRBV7-9 and J is TRBJ2-2, with 9 bases matching TRBD2. Germline V gene lookup returns CDR1 SEHNR and CDR2 FQNEAQ (reference sequence). After removal of 6 bases from V and 4 bases from J, the junction contained 12 bases not matched to a gene. The CDR3 extends over 17 amino acids.